These 25 T cell receptor beta chains were sequenced from one sample in a study of early T cells in non-severe SARS-CoV-2 infection. A single record per CDR3 protein comes from TCRdb applying MiXCR to the 5' RACE reads. This table holds about 56,000 distinct CDR3 sequences, more than 9% found once. The sample comprised whole blood. These receptors were obtained from an adult who was a healthcare worker with PCR-confirmed SARS-CoV-2 infection or an uninfected control (not recorded which).

This clonotype was seen more than once but under ten times. The chain uses TRBV6-1 and TRBJ2-5, with D possibly matching TRBD2 (5 bases). Trimming shortened V by 3 bases and J by 5 bases, and 16 bases separated the two germline ends. The CDR3 spans 15 residues. The germline gives CDR1 MNHNS, CDR2 SASEGT. This chain's CDR3 is CASSDPTRTSETQYF. CDR3 DNA: TGTGCCAGCAGTGATCCTACCCGGACTTCTGAGACCCAGTACTTC.

This clonotype was counted many times. The V call is TRBV30, the J call TRBJ2-2; weak D call: TRBD2 (5 bases). The germline CDR1 and CDR2 sequences are GTSNPN and SVGIG (reference sequence). The V end lost 5 bases, the J end lost 7 bases, and 17 bases lay between the germline ends. This CDR3 has 14 residues. The CDR3 DNA reads as TGTGCCTGGGGGGTCCCATTGAGGGTCGGGGAGCTGTTTTTT. Encoded protein: CAWGVPLRVGELFF.

This clonotype has ten or more counts. The rearrangement uses TRBV7-9 and TRBJ2-3, with 10 bases lining up with TRBD2. Trimming at V came to 5 bases and at J to 2 bases, leaving 4 bases not matched to a gene. The germline gives CDR1 SEHNR, CDR2 FQNEAQ (reference sequence). The CDR3 consists of 15 residues. Here the CDR3 reads CASSRGLADTDTQYF. As DNA, the CDR3 is TGTGCCAGCAGCCGCGGACTAGCGGACACAGATACGCAGTATTTT.

This clonotype was seen repeatedly, ten times or more. The J gene is TRBJ1-1, the V gene TRBV12-3 or TRBV12-4; D not certain. The CDR3 covers 13 residues. The V end was cut by 7 bases, the J end by 3 bases, with 12 bases between. The CDR3 nucleotides read TGTGCCAGCACCCCGCGCGAAGACACTGAAGCTTTCTTT. Amino acids: CASTPREDTEAFF.

This chain links TRBV3-1 with TRBJ1-1; possibly TRBD1 for D (5 bases). Trimming removed 0 bases at V and 5 bases at J, with 7 bases between. Germline lookup yields CDR1 LGHDT and CDR2 YNNKEL (reference sequence). The CDR3 sequence is 13 residues long. DNA of the CDR3: TGTGCCAGCAGCCAAGATTGGGGGACTGAAGCTTTCTTT. It codes for CASSQDWGTEAFF.

In its sample, this clonotype was seen many times. The rearrangement links TRBV12-3 or TRBV12-4 to TRBJ1-2; D perhaps matches TRBD1 (6 bases). Deletions cut 5 bases from V and 6 bases from J, with 16 bases between. The CDR3 is made up of 14 amino acids. Written as DNA, the CDR3 is TGTGCCAGCAGTGCGCAACAGGGCGCCGATGGCTACACCTTC. Protein sequence: CASSAQQGADGYTF.

This clonotype appeared many times. The V gene is TRBV7-9, the J gene TRBJ2-1; 7 bases are a match to TRBD2. With 4 bases clipped from V and 0 bases from J, the junction kept 6 bases outside the gene matches. This CDR3 spans 16 amino acids. CDR1 and CDR2 from the germline V gene are SEHNR and FQNEAQ (reference sequence). CDR3 protein: CASSSEGGSSYNEQFF. The CDR3 DNA reads as TGTGCCAGCAGCTCGGAGGGCGGGAGCTCCTACAATGAGCAGTTCTTC.

This chain links TRBV6-2 or TRBV6-3 with TRBJ2-1; 9 bases agree with TRBD2. V lost 5 bases and J lost 16; bases outside the gene matches: 12. Germline V gene lookup returns CDR1 MNHEY and CDR2 SVGEGT. The CDR3 consists of 13 residues. The CDR3: CASSRWGLAKTFF. CDR3 coding DNA: TGTGCCAGCAGTAGGTGGGGACTAGCTAAGACATTCTTC.

Ten or more counts support this clonotype. This chain connects TRBV12-3 or TRBV12-4 to TRBJ1-1; D remains ambiguous. The V gene lost 1 base and the J gene lost 4 bases, with 10 bases spanning the gap. The CDR3 spans 14 residues. The CDR3 here is CASSLEESVTEAFF. CDR3 in DNA: TGTGCCAGCAGTTTAGAGGAAAGCGTCACTGAAGCTTTCTTT.

The rearrangement links TRBV7-9 to TRBJ2-3, with 9 bases matching TRBD2. V was clipped by 3 bases and J by 2 bases; unmatched bases: 3. This CDR3 contains 15 residues. Germline V gives CDR1 SEHNR, CDR2 FQNEAQ (reference sequence). CDR3 sequence (DNA): TGTGCCAGCAGCTTCGGGACTAGCCCCACAGATACGCAGTATTTT. This gives the protein CASSFGTSPTDTQYF.

A few counts support this clonotype. The chain couples TRBV20-1 to TRBJ2-3; 7 bases map to TRBD2. The V gene end was trimmed by 6 bases and the J gene end by 2 bases; junction bases not matched to a gene: 11. CDR3 length: 15 residues. Germline V gene lookup returns CDR1 DFQATT and CDR2 SNEGSKA (reference sequence). The CDR3: CSARVGRELTDTQYF. The CDR3, as DNA: TGCAGTGCCCGAGTTGGGCGGGAGCTCACAGATACGCAGTATTTT.

This clonotype was counted many times. The chain carries TRBV7-9 and TRBJ2-3; TRBD2 matches at 11 bases. Losses at the gene ends were 5 bases for V and 6 bases for J; bases not matched to a gene: 7. There are 15 residues in the CDR3. Germline CDR1 and CDR2: SEHNR and FQNEAQ (reference sequence). The CDR3 DNA reads TGTGCCAGCAGCCTACTAGCGGGAGTGGGGGATACGCAGTATTTT. Translating it yields CASSLLAGVGDTQYF.

This clonotype was counted ten times or more. V is TRBV24-1 and J is TRBJ2-2; D possibly corresponds to TRBD2 (5 bases). Trimming cost V 8 bases and J 2 bases, with 14 bases left between them. Germline values: CDR1 KGHDR, CDR2 SFDVKD. This CDR3 comprises 15 residues. The CDR3 loop is CATKHSGANTGELFF. CDR3 nucleotide sequence: TGTGCCACCAAACACAGCGGAGCTAACACCGGGGAGCTGTTTTTT.

This clonotype was detected ten times or more. The J gene is TRBJ2-1, the V gene TRBV5-1, with 13 positions matching TRBD2. Germline CDR1 SGHRS, CDR2 YFSETQ. J was trimmed by 5 bases and V by 2 bases; bases with no gene match: 4. The length of the CDR3 is 16 residues. This CDR3 is CASSFTSGRGDNEQFF. The CDR3 coding sequence is TGCGCCAGCAGCTTCACTAGCGGGAGGGGAGACAATGAGCAGTTCTTC. Full variable domain (rest looked up from reference TRBV5-1 and TRBJ2-1): KAGVTQTPRYLIKTRGQQVTLSCSPISGHRSVSWYQQTPGQGLQFLFEYFSETQRNKGNFPGRFSGRQFSNSRSEMNVSTLELGDSALYLCASSFTSGRGDNEQFFGPGTRLTVL.

This clonotype came up many times. This rearrangement joins TRBV14 to TRBJ2-3; D gene uncertain. The germline CDR1 and CDR2 sequences are SGHDN and FVKESK. The CDR3 covers 13 residues. Trimming took 2 bases from V and 4 from J, leaving 7 bases between them. CDR3 DNA: TGTGCCAGCAGCCAAAATGGTGCAGATACGCAGTATTTT. Its translation is CASSQNGADTQYF. The full variable domain, in which reference TRBV14 and TRBJ2-3 provide the parts outside the CDR3, is EAGVTQFPSHSVIEKGQTVTLRCDPISGHDNLYWYRRVMGKEIKFLLHFVKESKQDESGMPNNRFLAERTGGTYSTLKVQPAELEDSGVYFCASSQNGADTQYFGPGTRLTVL.

The chain carries TRBV11-2 and TRBJ1-5, with D perhaps TRBD1 (5 bases). This CDR3 has 13 residues. Germline assignment: CDR1 SGHAT and CDR2 FQNNGV. The V end was cut by 6 bases, the J end by 4 bases, with 10 bases between. The CDR3 DNA is TGTGCCAGCAGTCTGGGGGAAAATCAGCCCCAGCATTTT. Translated, it gives CASSLGENQPQHF.

The chain joins TRBV3-1 to TRBJ2-7; a weak D match, TRBD2 (6 bases). Trimming removed 4 bases at V and 3 bases at J, with 13 bases between. CDR1 LGHDT and CDR2 YNNKEL come from the germline V gene (reference sequence). CDR3 length equals 14 residues. This CDR3 is CASSPSGALYEQYF. The DNA for the CDR3 is TGTGCCAGCAGCCCGTCGGGAGCTCTCTACGAGCAGTACTTC.

The chain carries TRBV2 and TRBJ2-7; perhaps TRBD2 as D (5 bases). This CDR3 comprises 13 residues. The germline V and J ends were trimmed by 7 bases and 3 bases, with 13 bases remaining between them. The germline V gene encodes CDR1 SNHLY and CDR2 FYNNEI. CDR3 sequence reads: CASTRVWGYEQYF. CDR3 DNA: TGTGCCAGCACGCGGGTTTGGGGCTACGAGCAGTACTTC.

The V gene is TRBV7-2, the J gene TRBJ2-7; a weak D match, TRBD1 (6 bases). With 3 bases removed from V and 0 bases from J, the gap between germline ends came to 12 bases. Germline loops: CDR1 SGHTA, CDR2 FQGNSA. CDR3 length equals 15 residues. The CDR3: CASSFGDTPSYEQYF. The CDR3 region has the DNA TGTGCCAGCAGCTTCGGGGACACTCCCTCCTACGAGCAGTACTTC.

The chain couples TRBV7-2 to TRBJ1-1; no definite D call. This CDR3 contains 13 residues. V lost 4 bases, J lost 8 bases, and 14 bases lay in between. The germline V gene encodes CDR1 SGHTA and CDR2 FQGNSA. The CDR3 here is CASSSFEREEAFF. The CDR3 coding sequence is TGTGCCAGCAGCTCATTCGAGCGGGAGGAAGCTTTCTTT.

This chain joins TRBV20-1 and TRBJ1-2; 7 positions match TRBD1. This CDR3 contains 16 residues. The V gene's germline CDR1 is DFQATT and CDR2 SNEGSKA (reference sequence). V lost 3 bases and J lost 4; bases outside the gene matches: 14. The CDR3 sequence is CSARPPPSTGSYGYTF. DNA for the CDR3: TGCAGTGCTAGGCCCCCTCCCTCGACAGGGAGCTATGGCTACACCTTC.

The chain carries TRBV7-2 and TRBJ2-1; 11 bases line up with TRBD2. V shed 1 base and J 2 bases; nucleotides not matched to a gene: 10. This CDR3 has 19 amino acids. Germline values: CDR1 SGHTA, CDR2 FQGNSA. Here the CDR3 DNA reads TGTGCCAGCAGCTTAGAGGCTAGCGGGAGGCGTCGTACCTACAATGAGCAGTTCTTC. It yields the protein CASSLEASGRRRTYNEQFF.

This clonotype was counted at least ten times. The CDR3 coding sequence is TGTGCCAGCAGCTCGCTTCCGGGACCACAAGAGACCCAGTACTTC. It specifies CASSSLPGPQETQYF. V gene TRBV7-2 combines with J gene TRBJ2-5; D tentatively fits TRBD1 or TRBD2 (5 bases each). The CDR3 length is 15 residues. In germline, CDR1 is SGHTA, CDR2 FQGNSA. V lost 4 bases and J lost 2, with 14 bases in between.

This chain connects TRBV7-8 to TRBJ2-5; D not certain. The germline gives CDR1 SGHVS, CDR2 FQNEAQ. This CDR3 region has 11 residues. Trimming left V 5 bases short and J 10 bases short, with 11 bases between. CDR3 protein: CASSPVENQYF. The CDR3 coding sequence is TGTGCCAGCAGCCCCGTGGAAAACCAGTACTTC.

This clonotype was detected many times. The J gene is TRBJ2-2, the V gene TRBV4-3; D perhaps matches TRBD1 (6 bases). Germline CDR1 and CDR2: LGHNA and YSLEER. The CDR3 contains 16 residues. The V and J ends lost 3 bases and 7 bases respectively, with 18 bases between them. CDR3 coding DNA: TGCGCCAGCAGCCACTTGGTTGGGGGCGGTGGCGGGGAGCTGTTTTTT. The encoded protein is CASSHLVGGGGGELFF.